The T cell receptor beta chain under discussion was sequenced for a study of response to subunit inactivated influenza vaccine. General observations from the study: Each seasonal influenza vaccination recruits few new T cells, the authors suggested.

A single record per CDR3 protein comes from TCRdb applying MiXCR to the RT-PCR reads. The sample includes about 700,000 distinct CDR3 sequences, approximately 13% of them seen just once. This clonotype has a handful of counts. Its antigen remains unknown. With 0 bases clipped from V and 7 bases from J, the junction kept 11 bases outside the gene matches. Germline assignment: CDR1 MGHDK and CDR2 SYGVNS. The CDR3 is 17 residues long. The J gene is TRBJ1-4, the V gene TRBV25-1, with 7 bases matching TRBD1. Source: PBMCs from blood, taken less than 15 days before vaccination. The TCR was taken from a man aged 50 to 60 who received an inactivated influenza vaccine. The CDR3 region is CASSEYDRSAGGEKLFF. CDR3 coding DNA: TGTGCCAGCAGTGAATATGATAGGTCGGCAGGGGGTGAAAAACTGTTTTTT.